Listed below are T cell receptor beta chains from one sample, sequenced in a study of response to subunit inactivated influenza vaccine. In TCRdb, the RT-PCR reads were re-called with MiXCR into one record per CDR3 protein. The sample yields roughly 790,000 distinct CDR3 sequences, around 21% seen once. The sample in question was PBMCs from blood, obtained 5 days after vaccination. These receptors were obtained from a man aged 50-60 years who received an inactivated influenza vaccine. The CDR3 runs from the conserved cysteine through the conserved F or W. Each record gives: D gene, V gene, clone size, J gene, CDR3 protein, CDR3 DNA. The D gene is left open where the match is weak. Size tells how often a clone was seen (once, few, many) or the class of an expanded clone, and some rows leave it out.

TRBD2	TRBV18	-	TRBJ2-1	CASSRILRLAGDYNEQFF	TGTGCCAGCTCACGCATTCTTAGACTAGCGGGGGACTACAATGAGCAGTTCTTC
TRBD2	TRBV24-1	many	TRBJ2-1	CATSDETSGRALDEQFF	TGTGCCACCAGTGATGAGACTAGCGGGAGGGCCTTGGATGAGCAGTTCTTC
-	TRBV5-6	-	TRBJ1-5	CASSLGGTHNQPQHF	TGTGCCAGCAGCTTGGGGGGGACACATAATCAGCCCCAGCATTTT
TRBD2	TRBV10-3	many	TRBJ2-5	CAIKTSEETQYF	TGTGCCATCAAGACTAGCGAGGAGACCCAGTACTTC
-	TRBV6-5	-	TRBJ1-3	CASSYSQSGNTIYF	TGTGCCAGCAGTTACTCCCAGTCTGGAAACACCATATATTTT
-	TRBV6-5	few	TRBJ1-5	CASSYKTGGYNQPQHF	TGTGCCAGCAGTTACAAAACGGGAGGTTACAATCAGCCCCAGCATTTT
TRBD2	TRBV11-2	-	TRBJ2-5	CASSLVSGGLAPLQETQYF	TGTGCCAGCAGCTTAGTGTCAGGAGGACTAGCCCCCCTCCAAGAGACCCAGTACTTC
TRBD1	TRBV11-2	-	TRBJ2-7	CASSFMGTGIYEQYF	TGTGCCAGCAGCTTTATGGGGACAGGGATCTACGAGCAGTACTTC
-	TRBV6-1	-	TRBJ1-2	CASKRNSGAPNYGYTF	TGTGCCAGCAAAAGAAACTCAGGGGCGCCTAACTATGGCTACACCTTC
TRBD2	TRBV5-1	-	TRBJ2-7	CASSLVLAETYEQYF	TGCGCCAGCAGCTTGGTTCTAGCGGAAACCTACGAGCAGTACTTC
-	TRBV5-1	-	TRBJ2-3	CASSLNGGEDTQYF	TGCGCCAGCAGCTTGAATGGGGGCGAGGATACGCAGTATTTT
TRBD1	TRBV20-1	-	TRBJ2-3	CSARDSLTDTQYF	TGCAGTGCAAGGGACAGCTTAACAGATACGCAGTATTTT
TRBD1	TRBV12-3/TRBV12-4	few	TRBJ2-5	CASSPGQGIVETQYF	TGTGCCAGCAGCCCAGGACAGGGGATAGTGGAGACCCAGTACTTC
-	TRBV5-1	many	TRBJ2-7	CASSGVTYEQYF	TGCGCCAGCAGTGGGGTAACCTACGAGCAGTACTTC
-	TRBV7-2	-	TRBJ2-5	CASSHVQETQYF	TGTGCCAGCAGCCACGTCCAAGAGACCCAGTACTTC
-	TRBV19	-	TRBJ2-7	CASSTTGPYEQYF	TGTGCCAGTAGTACAACAGGGCCCTACGAGCAGTACTTC
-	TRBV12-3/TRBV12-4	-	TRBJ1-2	CASSTGAVYGYTF	TGTGCCAGCAGTACCGGGGCGGTCTATGGCTACACCTTC
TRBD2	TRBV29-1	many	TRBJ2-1	CSALAGSSYNEQFF	TGCAGCGCACTAGCGGGGAGCTCCTACAATGAGCAGTTCTTC
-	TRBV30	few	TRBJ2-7	CAWSVTTANEQYF	TGTGCCTGGAGTGTAACCACAGCCAACGAGCAGTACTTC
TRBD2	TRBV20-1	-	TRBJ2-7	CSARKGTSGGRAYEQYF	TGCAGTGCTAGAAAAGGGACTAGCGGGGGACGGGCCTACGAGCAGTACTTC
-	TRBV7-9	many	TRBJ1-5	CASSLEGNNQPQHF	TGTGCCAGCAGCTTAGAAGGAAACAATCAGCCCCAGCATTTT
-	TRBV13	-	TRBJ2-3	CASSPPAEWPSTDTQYF	TGTGCCAGCAGCCCCCCAGCGGAGTGGCCAAGCACAGATACGCAGTATTTT
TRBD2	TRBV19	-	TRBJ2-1	CASTAGGSYNEQFF	TGTGCCAGTACGGCGGGGGGCTCCTACAATGAGCAGTTCTTC
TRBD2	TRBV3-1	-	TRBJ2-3	CASSQALGLAGHMSTDTQYF	TGTGCCAGCAGCCAAGCCTTGGGACTAGCGGGCCACATGAGCACAGATACGCAGTATTTT
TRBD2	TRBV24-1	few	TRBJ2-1	CATSEPTSGRETSNEQFF	TGTGCCACCAGTGAACCGACTAGCGGGCGCGAAACTTCCAATGAGCAGTTCTTC
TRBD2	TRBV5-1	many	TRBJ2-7	CASSPGLGSYEQYF	TGCGCCAGCAGCCCGGGACTAGGCTCCTACGAGCAGTACTTC
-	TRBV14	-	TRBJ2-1	CASSHMDRLRGEQFF	TGTGCCAGCAGCCATATGGACAGACTGAGGGGAGAGCAGTTCTTC
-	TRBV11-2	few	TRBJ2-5	CASSLEWGVETQYF	TGTGCCAGCAGCTTAGAGTGGGGGGTGGAGACCCAGTACTTC
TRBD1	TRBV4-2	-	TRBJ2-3	CASSHDRVTDTQYF	TGTGCCAGCAGCCATGACAGGGTAACAGATACGCAGTATTTT
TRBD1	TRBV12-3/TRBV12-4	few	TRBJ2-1	CASSSSLYSMGTGFENEQFF	TGTGCCAGCAGCTCTTCTTTGTACTCTATGGGGACAGGGTTCGAAAATGAGCAGTTCTTC
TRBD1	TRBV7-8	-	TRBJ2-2	CASSRDRGVMRTGELFF	TGTGCCAGCAGTCGCGACAGGGGGGTAATGAGAACCGGGGAGCTGTTTTTT
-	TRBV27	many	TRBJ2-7	CASSLRPLSYEQYF	TGTGCCAGCAGTTTAAGGCCCCTTTCCTACGAGCAGTACTTC
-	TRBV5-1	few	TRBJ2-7	CASSLIGVPTFPYEQYF	TGCGCCAGCAGCTTGATTGGGGTTCCCACCTTCCCCTACGAGCAGTACTTC
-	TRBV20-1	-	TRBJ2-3	CSASSPQVRGYTDTQYF	TGCAGTGCTAGCTCCCCACAGGTTAGGGGGTACACAGATACGCAGTATTTT
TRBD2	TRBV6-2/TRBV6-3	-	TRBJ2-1	CASRPAGVVHNEQFF	TGTGCCAGCAGACCAGCGGGAGTGGTTCACAATGAGCAGTTCTTC
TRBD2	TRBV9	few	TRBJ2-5	CASSTGTSVGETQYF	TGTGCCAGCAGCACCGGGACTAGCGTCGGAGAGACCCAGTACTTC
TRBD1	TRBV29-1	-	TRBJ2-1	CSVGQGVYNEQFF	TGCAGCGTTGGTCAGGGGGTATACAATGAGCAGTTCTTC
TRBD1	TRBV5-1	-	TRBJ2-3	CASSLGTGMSTDTQYF	TGCGCCAGCAGCCTAGGGACAGGGATGAGCACAGATACGCAGTATTTT
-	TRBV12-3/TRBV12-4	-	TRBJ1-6	CASSLGTIGSPLHF	TGTGCCAGCAGTTTAGGAACTATAGGGTCACCCCTCCACTTT
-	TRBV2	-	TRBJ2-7	CASRLQGPQGGEQYF	TGTGCCAGCAGATTACAGGGTCCACAGGGAGGCGAGCAGTACTTC
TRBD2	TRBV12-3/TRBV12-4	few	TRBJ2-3	CASAWEGGTSTDTQYF	TGTGCCAGCGCATGGGAGGGCGGTACTAGCACAGATACGCAGTATTTT
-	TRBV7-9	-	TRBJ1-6	CASSWAGRINSPLHF	TGTGCCAGCAGCTGGGCGGGGAGAATCAATTCACCCCTCCACTTT
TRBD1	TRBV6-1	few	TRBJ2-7	CASSEGTGSYEQYF	TGTGCCAGCAGTGAGGGGACAGGGTCGTACGAGCAGTACTTC
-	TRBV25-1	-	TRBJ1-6	CASSESRGTNSPLHF	TGTGCCAGCAGTGAGTCCCGGGGCACCAATTCACCCCTCCACTTT